Listed below are T cell receptor beta chains from one sample, sequenced in a study of T cells in Graves' hyperthyroidism and ophthalmopathy. Via MiXCR, TCRdb re-called the multiplex PCR reads, giving one row per CDR3 protein. The table shows about 620,000 distinct CDR3 sequences, with 15% to 20% occurring only once. The specimen sequenced was blood. The source of these receptors is a woman aged 25 to 39 with Graves' hyperthyroidism. CDR3s include the opening cysteine and the closing phenylalanine or tryptophan. The D gene is left open where the match is weak. The size field is filled for only some rows; it gives once, few, many or a size class.

TRBV20-1	TRBD2	TRBJ2-1	many	CSARNSGRVYNEQFF	TGCAGTGCTAGAAACAGCGGGAGAGTTTACAATGAGCAGTTCTTC
TRBV5-1	TRBD1	TRBJ2-1	many	CASSLRQGMFDEQFF	TGCGCCAGCAGCTTGAGACAGGGAATGTTCGATGAGCAGTTCTTC
TRBV6-1	TRBD2	TRBJ2-3	NA	CASTGLAERTDTQYF	TGTGCCAGCACCGGACTAGCGGAACGCACAGATACGCAGTATTTT
TRBV5-1	NA	TRBJ2-7	many	CASSDQAGTGEQYF	TGCGCCAGCAGCGACCAGGCAGGCACAGGCGAGCAGTACTTC
TRBV6-1	TRBD1	TRBJ1-2	NA	CASSPRRQGPNYGYTF	TGTGCCAGCAGTCCTCGTCGACAGGGGCCTAACTATGGCTACACCTTC
TRBV6-5	TRBD1	TRBJ1-2	NA	CASSYGGTGLRGYTF	TGTGCCAGCAGTTACGGTGGGACAGGCCTCCGAGGCTACACCTTC
TRBV7-2	TRBD1	TRBJ1-2	few	CASSLGTGGAWANYGYTF	TGTGCCAGCAGCTTGGGGACAGGGGGCGCCTGGGCTAACTATGGCTACACCTTC
TRBV5-5	NA	TRBJ2-3	NA	CASSWGAGQQYF	TGTGCCAGCAGCTGGGGAGCGGGACAACAGTATTTT
TRBV2	TRBD1	TRBJ1-1	many	CASSRQGVNTEAFF	TGTGCCAGCAGTCGACAGGGTGTGAACACTGAAGCTTTCTTT
TRBV4-1	NA	TRBJ2-3	few	CASSLELDTQYF	TGCGCCAGCAGCCTCGAGCTGGATACGCAGTATTTT
TRBV29-1	NA	TRBJ2-5	many	CSVGVGLQETQYF	TGCAGCGTGGGTGTGGGGCTCCAAGAGACCCAGTACTTC
TRBV3-1	NA	TRBJ1-5	few	CASSQDGDGNQPQHF	TGTGCCAGCAGCCAAGATGGGGACGGCAATCAGCCCCAGCATTTT
TRBV6-2/TRBV6-3	NA	TRBJ2-7	NA	CASSFHYSGFSSYEQYF	TGTGCCAGCAGTTTCCATTATAGCGGCTTCAGCTCCTACGAGCAGTACTTC
TRBV3-1	NA	TRBJ2-5	many	CASSLRAAIRIETQYF	TGTGCCAGCAGCCTCCGAGCGGCGATTCGGATAGAGACCCAGTACTTC
TRBV15	TRBD2	TRBJ2-1	few	CATSGPGSGDANEQFF	TGTGCCACCAGCGGCCCCGGCAGCGGGGACGCCAATGAGCAGTTCTTC
TRBV20-1	NA	TRBJ2-7	many	CSAYRVGEQYF	TGCAGTGCTTACAGGGTCGGCGAGCAGTACTTC
TRBV4-1	NA	TRBJ2-2	NA	CASSQEEQLGGELFF	TGCGCCAGCAGCCAAGAGGAGCAACTTGGCGGGGAGCTGTTTTTT
TRBV11-2	TRBD2	TRBJ2-1	many	CASSSGLAGSNEQFF	TGTGCCAGCAGCTCCGGACTAGCGGGAAGCAATGAGCAGTTCTTC
TRBV7-2	TRBD2	TRBJ2-3	NA	CASSSSPGAGEQDTQYF	TGTGCCAGCAGTTCCTCGCCGGGAGCGGGAGAACAAGATACGCAGTATTTT
TRBV29-1	NA	TRBJ2-3	NA	CSVATGLTSTDTQYF	TGCAGCGTTGCAACAGGGCTAACTAGCACAGATACGCAGTATTTT
TRBV10-3	TRBD1	TRBJ1-1	many	CAISLQGGNTEAFF	TGTGCCATCAGTCTACAGGGGGGCAACACTGAAGCTTTCTTT
TRBV9	NA	TRBJ1-4	NA	CASSVGVSEKLFF	TGTGCCAGCAGCGTGGGGGTATCGGAAAAACTGTTTTTT
TRBV24-1	TRBD2	TRBJ2-1	few	CATGTSVNEQFF	TGTGCCACCGGGACTAGCGTAAATGAGCAGTTCTTC
TRBV7-9	NA	TRBJ1-5	many	CASSLWGGSNQPQHF	TGTGCCAGCAGCCTATGGGGGGGGAGCAATCAGCCCCAGCATTTT
TRBV19	TRBD2	TRBJ2-7	few	CASRIVAGEVYEQYF	TGTGCCAGTAGAATCGTAGCGGGAGAGGTCTACGAGCAGTACTTC
TRBV5-1	TRBD2	TRBJ2-3	many	CATRPTSGNTDTQYF	TGCGCCACCAGACCGACTAGCGGGAACACAGATACGCAGTATTTT
TRBV5-6	NA	TRBJ2-5	few	CASSLLSPGQTQYF	TGTGCCAGCAGCTTACTTTCGCCGGGGCAGACCCAGTACTTC
TRBV27	TRBD1	TRBJ2-3	many	CASSLSRTGRDTQYF	TGTGCCAGCAGTTTATCTAGGACAGGGAGAGATACGCAGTATTTT
TRBV18	NA	TRBJ2-7	NA	CASSLEGRPEQYF	TGTGCCAGCTCACTAGAGGGAAGGCCCGAGCAGTACTTC
TRBV19	NA	TRBJ1-5	NA	CASSIGTANQPQHF	TGTGCCAGTAGTATAGGGACAGCTAATCAGCCCCAGCATTTT
TRBV7-9	TRBD2	TRBJ2-1	NA	CASSPWSRDGTSSYNEQFF	TGTGCCAGCAGCCCGTGGTCCAGGGATGGGACTAGCTCCTACAATGAGCAGTTCTTC
TRBV7-2	NA	TRBJ2-5	many	CASSLAGLGETQYF	TGTGCCAGCAGTTTAGCTGGGCTGGGAGAGACCCAGTACTTC
TRBV6-1	TRBD1	TRBJ1-5	many	CASSPLDRINQPQHF	TGTGCCAGCAGTCCCTTGGACAGGATCAATCAGCCCCAGCATTTT
TRBV30	NA	TRBJ1-1	many	CAWSVDEGGGTEAFF	TGTGCCTGGAGTGTTGACGAGGGGGGGGGCACTGAAGCTTTCTTT
TRBV11-1	NA	TRBJ2-3	many	CASSLKQSGSTDTQYF	TGTGCCAGCAGCTTAAAGCAGAGCGGAAGCACAGATACGCAGTATTTT
TRBV7-3	TRBD1	TRBJ2-1	many	CASSVTGQGSNNEQFF	TGTGCCAGCAGCGTAACGGGACAGGGCTCTAACAATGAGCAGTTCTTC
TRBV14	NA	TRBJ2-7	NA	CASSQPSGSCEQYF	TGTGCCAGCAGCCAACCCAGCGGGTCCTGCGAGCAGTACTTC
TRBV28	NA	TRBJ2-1	many	CASSFIGNEQFF	TGTGCCAGCAGTTTCATTGGGAATGAGCAGTTCTTC
TRBV19	TRBD2	TRBJ2-7	few	CASSMVTSGSYEQYF	TGTGCCAGTAGTATGGTGACTAGCGGGAGTTACGAGCAGTACTTC
TRBV19	TRBD2	TRBJ2-1	NA	CASKEIAGYNEQFF	TGTGCCAGTAAGGAAATAGCGGGATACAATGAGCAGTTCTTC
TRBV5-1	NA	TRBJ1-1	NA	CASSPPDGTLAEAFF	TGCGCCAGCAGCCCACCGGACGGGACTCTGGCTGAAGCTTTCTTT
TRBV6-2/TRBV6-3	NA	TRBJ1-2	many	CASSYSGATGGYTF	TGTGCCAGCAGTTACTCGGGGGCGACGGGAGGCTACACCTTC
TRBV20-1	TRBD1	TRBJ2-7	few	CSAFQRGTGQGEVAASYEQYF	TGCAGTGCTTTCCAAAGGGGGACGGGACAGGGGGAGGTAGCGGCCTCCTACGAGCAGTACTTC
TRBV29-1	NA	TRBJ2-5	few	CSVEGGPRQETQYF	TGCAGCGTTGAGGGCGGTCCCCGCCAAGAGACCCAGTACTTC
TRBV27	NA	TRBJ1-5	few	CASSRLLGGNNQPQHF	TGTGCCAGCTCCCGCTTGCTCGGGGGGAACAATCAGCCCCAGCATTTT
TRBV11-2	TRBD2	TRBJ2-7	many	CASSFGLVSYEQYF	TGTGCCAGCAGCTTTGGACTAGTCAGCTACGAGCAGTACTTC